This T cell receptor (beta chain) was retrieved from a study of blood T cells in healthy people across ages. It was with a sample-barcoded 5' primer and a J-beta primer mix that a second PCR of roughly 6 to 12 cycles was run. TCRdb itself ran the 5' RACE reads through MiXCR, one entry per CDR3 protein. The data contain approximately 800,000 distinct CDR3 sequences, 56% of them singletons. The V segment lost 4 bases and the J segment 0 bases; nucleotides outside the gene matches: 10. CDR1 and CDR2 from the germline V gene are SGHRS and YFSETQ. This CDR3 comprises 16 residues. Sequenced material: blood. This sequence was found in a man between 40 and 49 years old in good health. V is TRBV5-1 and J is TRBJ2-7, with 7 bases that match TRBD2. The CDR3 DNA follows: TGCGCCAGCAGCCTCAACCCAGCGGGGCCCTCCTACGAGCAGTACTTC. This gives the protein CASSLNPAGPSYEQYF. Full variable domain (remainder filled in from reference TRBV5-1 and TRBJ2-7): KAGVTQTPRYLIKTRGQQVTLSCSPISGHRSVSWYQQTPGQGLQFLFEYFSETQRNKGNFPGRFSGRQFSNSRSEMNVSTLELGDSALYLCASSLNPAGPSYEQYFGPGTRLTVT.